Each of the 16 T cell receptor beta chains below was sequenced from the same sample in a study of shared clonotypes between healthy human individuals. Some clones are missing from TCRdb's copy, which holds only in-frame ones; the method was immunoSEQ multiplex PCR. There are millions of clones in the sample; 85% to 95% occur only once, and 0.1% to 0.15% lies in the top ten. The sample consisted of naive CD4+ T cells sorted from blood. The subset is: CD45RA+ positively selected. The receptors were gathered from a man aged 18 to 29 in good health.

This chain's CDR3 is CASSLEPWYEQYF. Written as DNA, the CDR3 is TGTGCCAGCAGCTTAGAGCCGTGGTACGAGCAGTACTTC. The chain carries TRBV11-2 and TRBJ2-7, with D unresolved. The CDR3 contains 13 residues. Trimming took off 0 bases at V and 4 bases at J, with 7 bases between the two ends. The germline V gene has CDR1 SGHAT and CDR2 FQNNGV. The full variable domain, in which reference TRBV11-2 and TRBJ2-7 provide the parts outside the CDR3, is EAGVAQSPRYKIIEKRQSVAFWCNPISGHATLYWYQQILGQGPKLLIQFQNNGVVDDSQLPKDRFSAERLKGVDSTLKIQPAKLEDSAVYLCASSLEPWYEQYFGPGTRLTVT.

This clone has just one count. This chain links TRBV6-5 with TRBJ1-1; 10 nucleotides match TRBD1. The CDR3 spans 15 residues. Germline trimming cut 2 bases from V and 11 bases from J; bases unmatched to any gene: 11. CDR1 is MNHEY and CDR2 is SVGAGI in the germline V gene. Written as DNA, the CDR3 is TGTGCCAGCAGTTACAACGCCCGGACAGGGGGGCGTGCTTTCTTT. It yields the protein CASSYNARTGGRAFF.

The chain recombines TRBV19 with TRBJ2-7; D gene unclear. Per germline, CDR1 LNHDA and CDR2 SQIVND (reference sequence). Trimming pared 3 bases from V and 2 bases from J, leaving 17 bases between. There are 16 residues in the CDR3. This CDR3 is CASSIIPTPNAYEQYF. The CDR3, as DNA: TGTGCCAGTAGTATTATCCCCACACCAAATGCCTACGAGCAGTACTTC.

This sequence joins TRBV10-3 and TRBJ1-3; D perhaps matches TRBD1 (6 bases). V was shortened by 6 bases and J by 0 bases, with 18 bases between the two germline ends. Germline CDR1 and CDR2: ENHRY and SYGVKD. This CDR3 has 17 amino acids. This CDR3 is CAIRRTEEFLSGNTIYF. In DNA, the CDR3 is TGTGCCATCAGACGGACAGAAGAATTCCTCTCTGGAAACACCATATATTTT.

This clone was seen only once. The rearrangement joins TRBV5-4 to TRBJ2-7; 12 bases match TRBD2. Germline values: CDR1 SGHNT, CDR2 YYREEE (reference sequence). The J segment lost 2 bases and the V segment lost 3 bases, leaving 3 bases of the junction unmatched. The CDR3 has 15 amino acids. CDR3 sequence (DNA): TGTGCCAGCAGCTCACTAGCGGGGGGCCCCTACGAGCAGTACTTC. Translation: CASSSLAGGPYEQYF.

This clone was counted once. V and J are TRBV11-2 and TRBJ2-7; the D gene is possibly TRBD2 (6 bases). There are 15 residues in the CDR3. Trimming left V 3 bases short and J 5 bases short, with 17 bases between. The germline gives CDR1 SGHAT, CDR2 FQNNGV. The CDR3 DNA is TGTGCCAGCAGCTTTTCCGGGACGGGAGCCCACGAGCAGTACTTC. Encoded protein: CASSFSGTGAHEQYF.

This chain connects TRBV6-1 to TRBJ1-1; D is perhaps TRBD1 (5 bases). CDR3 length: 13 amino acids. Germline V gene lookup returns CDR1 MNHNS and CDR2 SASEGT. V lost 5 bases to trimming and J lost 1 base, with 8 bases between them. The CDR3 DNA sequence: TGTGCCAGCAGTTTCCAGGGGAACACTGAAGCTTTCTTT. Its protein is CASSFQGNTEAFF.

V gene TRBV30 combines with J gene TRBJ2-7; 8 bases are shared with TRBD2. The J segment lost 3 bases and the V segment lost 3 bases, leaving 1 base of the junction unmatched. Germline V lookup: CDR1 GTSNPN, CDR2 SVGIG (reference sequence). This CDR3 has 12 amino acids. CDR3 amino acids: CAWRRGDYEQYF. CDR3 nucleotide sequence: TGTGCCTGGAGGCGGGGGGACTACGAGCAGTACTTC.

J is TRBJ1-3 and V is TRBV10-3; no reliable D call. V lost 7 bases and J 0 bases, leaving 7 bases between the germline ends. CDR1 is ENHRY, CDR2 SYGVKD, per germline. CDR3 length: 13 residues. In nucleotides, the CDR3 is TGTGCCATCAATGGGGACTCTGGAAACACCATATATTTT. Its translation is CAINGDSGNTIYF.

This clone was detected many times. This sequence joins TRBV14 and TRBJ1-3; D call uncertain. The length of the CDR3 is 16 residues. The germline gives CDR1 SGHDN, CDR2 FVKESK. With 0 bases removed from V and 0 bases from J, the gap between germline ends came to 9 bases. The CDR3 DNA reads TGTGCCAGCAGCCAAGATACACTGAGCTCTGGAAACACCATATATTTT. It codes for CASSQDTLSSGNTIYF.

The rearrangement joins TRBV2 to TRBJ2-2; no firm D call. V lost 11 bases to trimming and J lost 6 bases, with 16 bases between them. CDR1 SNHLY and CDR2 FYNNEI come from the germline V gene. The CDR3 is 13 amino acids. The CDR3 loop reads CALTLVRSGELFF. The CDR3 DNA reads as TGTGCCCTCACCCTAGTCCGTTCCGGGGAGCTGTTTTTT.

V and J are TRBV9 and TRBJ2-3, with D hard to call. The CDR3 totals 12 residues. Germline V gene lookup returns CDR1 SGDLS and CDR2 YYNGEE. The ends were cut back, 0 bases at V and 4 bases at J, with 3 bases in the middle. CDR3 loop: CASSVVSDTQYF. CDR3 nucleotide sequence: TGTGCCAGCAGCGTAGTCTCAGATACGCAGTATTTT.

The chain employs TRBV6-8 and TRBJ2-7, with 8 bases identical to TRBD1. V shed 4 bases and J 1 base; nucleotides not matched to a gene: 9. The CDR3 is made up of 16 amino acids. CDR1 and CDR2 from the germline V gene are MNHGY and SAAAGT. CDR3 sequence reads: CASSLGQGSLSYEQYF. DNA of the CDR3: TGTGCCAGCAGTTTAGGACAGGGAAGTCTTTCCTACGAGCAGTACTTC.

The J gene is TRBJ2-1, the V gene TRBV5-4, with 8 bases matching TRBD2. CDR1 and CDR2 (germline): SGHNT, YYREEE (reference sequence). This CDR3 contains 15 residues. The ends lost 4 bases at V and 2 bases at J; junction bases unmatched: 5. The CDR3 bases are TGTGCCAGCAGCAATCCGGGACTAGCCTACAATGAGCAGTTCTTC. Translating it yields CASSNPGLAYNEQFF.

V and J are TRBV10-1 and TRBJ2-3; 8 bases are shared with TRBD1. Per the germline V gene, CDR1 is WNHNN and CDR2 is SYGVQD (reference sequence). The CDR3 contains 15 residues. J lost 3 bases, V lost 2 bases, and 4 bases had no gene match. The CDR3 protein is CASSEGTGRTDTQYF. The CDR3, as DNA: TGCGCCAGCAGTGAGGGGACAGGCCGTACAGATACGCAGTATTTT.

This clone was observed a single time. The rearrangement links TRBV7-2 to TRBJ2-5, with D unresolved. The CDR3 covers 16 residues. V shed 4 bases and J shed 2 bases, with 17 bases lying between them. Per the germline V gene, CDR1 is SGHTA and CDR2 is FQGNSA. CDR3 sequence: CASSSPLRRRQETQYF. As DNA, the CDR3 is TGTGCCAGCAGCTCCCCATTAAGACGCAGGCAAGAGACCCAGTACTTC.